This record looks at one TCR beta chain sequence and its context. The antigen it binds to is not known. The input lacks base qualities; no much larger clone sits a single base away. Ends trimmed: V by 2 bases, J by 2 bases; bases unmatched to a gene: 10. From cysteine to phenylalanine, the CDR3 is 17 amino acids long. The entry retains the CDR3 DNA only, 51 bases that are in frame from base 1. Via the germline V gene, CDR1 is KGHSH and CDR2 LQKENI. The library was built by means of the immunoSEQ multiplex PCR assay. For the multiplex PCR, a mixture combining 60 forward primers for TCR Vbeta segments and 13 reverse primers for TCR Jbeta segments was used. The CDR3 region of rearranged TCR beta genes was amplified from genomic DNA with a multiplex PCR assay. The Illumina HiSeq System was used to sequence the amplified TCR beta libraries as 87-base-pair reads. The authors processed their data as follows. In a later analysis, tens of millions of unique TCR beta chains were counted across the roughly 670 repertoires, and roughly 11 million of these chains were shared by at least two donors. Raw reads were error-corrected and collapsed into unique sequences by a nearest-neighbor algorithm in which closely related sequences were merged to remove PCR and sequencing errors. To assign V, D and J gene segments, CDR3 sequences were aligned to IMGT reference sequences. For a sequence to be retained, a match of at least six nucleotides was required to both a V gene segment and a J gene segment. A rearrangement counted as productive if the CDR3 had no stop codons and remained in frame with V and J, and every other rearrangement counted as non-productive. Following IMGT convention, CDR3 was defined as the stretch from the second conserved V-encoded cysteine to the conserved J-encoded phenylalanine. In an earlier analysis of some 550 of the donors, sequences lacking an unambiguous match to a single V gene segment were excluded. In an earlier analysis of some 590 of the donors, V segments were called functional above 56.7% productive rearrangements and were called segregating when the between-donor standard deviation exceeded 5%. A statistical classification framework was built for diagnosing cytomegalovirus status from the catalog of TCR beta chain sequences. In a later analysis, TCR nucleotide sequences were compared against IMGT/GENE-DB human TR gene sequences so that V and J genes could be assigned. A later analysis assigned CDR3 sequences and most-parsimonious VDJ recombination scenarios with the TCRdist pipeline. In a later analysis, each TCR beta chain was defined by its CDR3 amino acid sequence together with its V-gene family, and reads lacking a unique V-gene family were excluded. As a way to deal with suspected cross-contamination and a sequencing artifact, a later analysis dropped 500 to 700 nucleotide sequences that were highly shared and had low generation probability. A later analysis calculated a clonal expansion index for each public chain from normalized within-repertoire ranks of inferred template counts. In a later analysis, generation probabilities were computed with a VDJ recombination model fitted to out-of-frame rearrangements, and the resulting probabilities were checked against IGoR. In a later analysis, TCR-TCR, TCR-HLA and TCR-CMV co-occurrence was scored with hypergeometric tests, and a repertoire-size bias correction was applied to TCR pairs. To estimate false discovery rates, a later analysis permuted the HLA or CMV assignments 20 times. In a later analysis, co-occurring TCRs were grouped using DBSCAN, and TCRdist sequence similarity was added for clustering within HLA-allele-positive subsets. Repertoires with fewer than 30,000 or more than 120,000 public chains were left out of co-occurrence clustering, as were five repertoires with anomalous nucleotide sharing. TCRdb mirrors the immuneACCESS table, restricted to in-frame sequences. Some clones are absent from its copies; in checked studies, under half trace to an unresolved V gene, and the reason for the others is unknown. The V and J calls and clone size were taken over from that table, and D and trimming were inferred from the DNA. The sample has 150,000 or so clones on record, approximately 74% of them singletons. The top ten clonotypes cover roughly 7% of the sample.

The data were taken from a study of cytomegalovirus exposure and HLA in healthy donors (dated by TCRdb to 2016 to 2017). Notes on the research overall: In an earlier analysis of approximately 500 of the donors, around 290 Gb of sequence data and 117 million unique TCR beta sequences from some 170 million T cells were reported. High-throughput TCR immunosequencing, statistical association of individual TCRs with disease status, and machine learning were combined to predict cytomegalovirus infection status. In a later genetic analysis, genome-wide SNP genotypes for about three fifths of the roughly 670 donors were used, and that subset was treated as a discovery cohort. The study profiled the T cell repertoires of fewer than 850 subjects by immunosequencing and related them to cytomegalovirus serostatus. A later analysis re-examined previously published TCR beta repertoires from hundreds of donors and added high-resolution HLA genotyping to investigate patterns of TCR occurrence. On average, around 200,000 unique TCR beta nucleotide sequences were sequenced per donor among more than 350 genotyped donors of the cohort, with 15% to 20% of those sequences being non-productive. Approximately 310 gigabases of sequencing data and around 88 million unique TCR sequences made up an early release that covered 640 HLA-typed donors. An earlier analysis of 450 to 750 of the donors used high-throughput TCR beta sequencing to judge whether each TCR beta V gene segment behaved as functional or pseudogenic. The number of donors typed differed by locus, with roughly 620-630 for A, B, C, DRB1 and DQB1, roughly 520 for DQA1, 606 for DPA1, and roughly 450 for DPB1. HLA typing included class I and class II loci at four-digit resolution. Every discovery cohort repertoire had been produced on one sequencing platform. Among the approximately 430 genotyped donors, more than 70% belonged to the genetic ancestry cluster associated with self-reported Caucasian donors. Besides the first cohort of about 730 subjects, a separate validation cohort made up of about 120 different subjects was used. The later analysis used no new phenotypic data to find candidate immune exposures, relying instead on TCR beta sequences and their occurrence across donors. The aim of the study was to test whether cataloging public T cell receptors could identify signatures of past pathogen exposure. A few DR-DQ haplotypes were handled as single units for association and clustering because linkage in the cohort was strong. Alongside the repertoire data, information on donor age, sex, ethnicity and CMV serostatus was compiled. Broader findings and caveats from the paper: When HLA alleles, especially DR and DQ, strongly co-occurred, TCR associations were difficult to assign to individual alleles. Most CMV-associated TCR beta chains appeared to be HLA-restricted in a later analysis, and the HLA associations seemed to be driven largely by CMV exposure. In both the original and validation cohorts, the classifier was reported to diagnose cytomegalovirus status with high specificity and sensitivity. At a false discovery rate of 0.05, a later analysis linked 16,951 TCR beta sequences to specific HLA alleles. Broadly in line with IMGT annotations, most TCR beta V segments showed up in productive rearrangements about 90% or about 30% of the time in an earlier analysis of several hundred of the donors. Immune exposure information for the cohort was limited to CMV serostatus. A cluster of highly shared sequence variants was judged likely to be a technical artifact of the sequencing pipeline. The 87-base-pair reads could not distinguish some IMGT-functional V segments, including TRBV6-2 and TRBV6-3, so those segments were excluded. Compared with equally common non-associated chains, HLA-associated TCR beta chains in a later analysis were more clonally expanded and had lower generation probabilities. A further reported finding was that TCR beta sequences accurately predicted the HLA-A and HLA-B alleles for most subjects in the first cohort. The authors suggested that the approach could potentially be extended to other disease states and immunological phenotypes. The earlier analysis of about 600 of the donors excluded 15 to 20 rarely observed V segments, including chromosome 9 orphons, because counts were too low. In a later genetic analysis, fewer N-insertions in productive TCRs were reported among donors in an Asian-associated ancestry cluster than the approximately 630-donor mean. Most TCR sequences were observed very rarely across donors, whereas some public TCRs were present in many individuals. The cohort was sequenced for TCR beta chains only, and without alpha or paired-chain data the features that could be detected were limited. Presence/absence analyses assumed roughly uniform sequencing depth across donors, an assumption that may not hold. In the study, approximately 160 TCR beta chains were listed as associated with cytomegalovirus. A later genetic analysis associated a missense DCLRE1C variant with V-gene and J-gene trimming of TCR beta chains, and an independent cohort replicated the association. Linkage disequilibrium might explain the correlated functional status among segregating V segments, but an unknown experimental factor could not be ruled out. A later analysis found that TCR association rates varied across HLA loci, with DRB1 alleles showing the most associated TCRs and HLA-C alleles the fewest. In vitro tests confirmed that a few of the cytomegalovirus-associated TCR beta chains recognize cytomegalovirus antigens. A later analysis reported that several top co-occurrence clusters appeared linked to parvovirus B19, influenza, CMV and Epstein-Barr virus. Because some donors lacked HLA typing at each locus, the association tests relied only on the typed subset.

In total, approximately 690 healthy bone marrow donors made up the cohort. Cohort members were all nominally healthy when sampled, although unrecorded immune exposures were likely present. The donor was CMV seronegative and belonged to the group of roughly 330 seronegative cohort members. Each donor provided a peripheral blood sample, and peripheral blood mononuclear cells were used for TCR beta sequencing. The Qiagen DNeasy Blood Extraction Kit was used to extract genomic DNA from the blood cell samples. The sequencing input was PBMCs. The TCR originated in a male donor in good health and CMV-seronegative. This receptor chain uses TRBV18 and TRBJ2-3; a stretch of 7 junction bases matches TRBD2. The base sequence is TGTGCCAGCTCACCATCGAGCCCGGGGGGTAACACAGATACGCAGTATTTT. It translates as CASSPSSPGGNTDTQYF.